This TCR beta chain was found in a study of vaccination effects on CD4 cells after COVID-19. With regard to this clone: The antigen remains unidentified.

The assay was immunoSEQ multiplex PCR, and TCRdb's table has in-frame clones only and misses some. The table lists fewer than 50,000 clones, approximately 82% of them singletons. Antigen-specific CD4+ T cells were first expanded with viral peptide pools by the ViraFEST assay and only then sequenced. When less than 13 days of culture had elapsed, CD4+ T cells were isolated. Vaccine administered to participants consisted of two doses of either BNT162b2 or mRNA-1273. CDR3 size: 14 residues. Germline V CDR1 and CDR2: MNHEY, SVGAGI. V was trimmed by 9 bases and J by 2 bases, leaving 14 bases between them. The sequence came from a human donor who received a COVID-19 vaccine. Some clones in this sample may be carry-over from other donors' samples. The J gene is TRBJ1-3, the V gene TRBV6-5; a possible D gene is TRBD1 (6 bases). This specimen was CD4+ T cells from PBMCs cultured with HCoV-NL63 spike peptides, taken after COVID-19 vaccination. The CDR3 here is CASKQGSAGNTIYF. The CDR3 DNA reads TGTGCCAGTAAACAGGGCTCGGCTGGAAACACCATATATTTT.